The T cell receptor (beta chain) described here comes from a study of a mutant IDH1 vaccine in newly diagnosed glioma. TCRdb keeps only in-frame clones here, not all; method: immunoSEQ multiplex PCR. This table holds about 47,000 clones, approximately 90% found once. Turning to this clone: Antigen unknown.

Documented time point: week 35, safety follow-up. Each vaccine dose was 300 ug of mutant IDH1 20-mer peptide, with topical imiquimod. Germline V gene sequence: CDR1 SGHTS, CDR2 YDEGEE. The CDR3 runs 12 residues. V lost 0 bases and J lost 4, with 4 bases in between. The chain joins TRBV5-8 to TRBJ1-2; D gene uncertain. The material was PBMCs, obtained from a glioma patient whose treatment included an IDH1 peptide vaccine. The clonotype comes from a woman in her thirties or forties with glioma. Here the CDR3 DNA reads TGTGCCAGCAGCTTGGACAGCTATGGCTACACCTTC. Its translation is CASSLDSYGYTF.